The clone carrying this T cell receptor beta chain has ten or more counts. Researchers prepared the TCRbeta library using unique molecular identifiers, the study reports. MiXCR, run by TCRdb on the PCR reads, gives a single entry per CDR3 protein. The sample lists about 27,000 distinct CDR3 sequences; roughly 6.3% were seen once. The sample originates from a study of T-cell reconstitution after alpha-beta-depleted transplantation in children. The receptor was derived from a male patient aged 10-17 years who had a stem cell transplant for acute myeloid leukemia, so the T cells may come from the graft donor. Sequenced material: PBMCs, mostly from graft donor cells, taken 180 days after TCRalphabeta/CD19-depleted stem cell transplant.

The DNA for the CDR3 is TGTGCCAGCAGCTTAATGGCACCGAGCTCCTATAATTCACCCCTCCACTTT. Protein sequence: CASSLMAPSSYNSPLHF. The chain recombines TRBV7-2 with TRBJ1-6; no clear D gene. Trimming stripped 2 bases from V and 0 bases from J, with 11 bases between. The CDR3 runs 17 residues. Germline lookup yields CDR1 SGHTA and CDR2 FQGNSA.